The 18 T cell receptor beta chains in this list originate from one sample, sequenced in a study of blood T cell repertoires in COVID-19. TCRdb's copy holds only in-frame clones and misses some; the assay was immunoSEQ multiplex PCR. The sample has about 17,000 clones; roughly 89% are singletons. The sequenced material came from peripheral blood. The receptors were sampled from a man in his sixties with active COVID-19.

The V gene is TRBV10-3, the J gene TRBJ2-7; D may be TRBD1 (6 bases). Germline values: CDR1 ENHRY, CDR2 SYGVKD. V gave up 3 bases and J gave up 2 bases, with 11 bases separating them. The CDR3 is 14 amino acids. CDR3 loop: CAISDHRVTYEQYF. CDR3 bases: TGTGCCATCAGTGACCACAGGGTTACCTACGAGCAGTACTTC.

The V gene is TRBV25-1, the J gene TRBJ2-4, with a weak D call TRBD2 (6 bases). The V gene's germline CDR1 is MGHDK and CDR2 SYGVNS. The CDR3 is 16 residues long. The V and J ends lost 4 bases and 7 bases respectively, with 20 bases between them. CDR3 region: CASSVPKTSPGNIQYF. CDR3 nucleotide sequence: TGTGCCAGCAGTGTCCCGAAAACTAGCCCGGGGAACATTCAGTACTTC.

There are a few counts of this clone. This rearrangement joins TRBV7-9 to TRBJ2-7, with D maybe TRBD2 (5 bases). The CDR3 runs 16 residues. From germline, CDR1 is SEHNR and CDR2 FQNEAQ (reference sequence). V shed 5 bases and J shed 3 bases, with 20 bases lying between them. CDR3 loop: CASSRDGGLLIYEQYF. The CDR3 region has the DNA TGTGCCAGCAGCCGTGATGGCGGACTCCTAATCTACGAGCAGTACTTC.

V is TRBV5-1 and J is TRBJ2-3; D is undetermined. V lost 2 bases, J lost 1 base, and 8 bases lay in between. The CDR3 totals 14 residues. CDR1 and CDR2 (germline): SGHRS, YFSETQ. DNA of the CDR3: TGCGCCAGCAGCTTCACTCCCGGCACAGATACGCAGTATTTT. Protein product: CASSFTPGTDTQYF.

In DNA, the CDR3 is TGTGCCAGCAGCTATCAACGGCTGAGGAGCTCCTACGAGCAGTACTTC. This translates into CASSYQRLRSSYEQYF. V usage is TRBV5-6 and J usage is TRBJ2-7; the D is unclear. Germline V CDR1 and CDR2: SGHDT, YYEEEE. The CDR3 runs 16 residues. V was pared by 3 bases and J by 0 bases, with 16 bases between.

The chain recombines TRBV6-5 with TRBJ2-7, with 8 bases lining up with TRBD2. This CDR3 has 13 amino acids. CDR1 is MNHEY and CDR2 is SVGAGI in the germline V gene. Losses at the gene ends were 10 bases for V and 3 bases for J; bases not matched to a gene: 8. The CDR3 reads CATRASGLYEQYF. CDR3 coding DNA: TGTGCCACCAGGGCTAGCGGGCTCTACGAGCAGTACTTC.

This clone was counted a single time. The chain employs TRBV9 and TRBJ1-1; no firm D call. CDR1 SGDLS and CDR2 YYNGEE come from the germline V gene. The length of the CDR3 is 12 residues. Trimming stripped 5 bases from V and 4 bases from J, with 9 bases between. CDR3 sequence reads: CASSDSGTEAFF. CDR3 DNA: TGTGCCAGCAGTGACTCGGGCACTGAAGCTTTCTTT. Based on the CDR3 plus reference TRBV9 and TRBJ1-1, the full variable domain is DSGVTQTPKHLITATGQRVTLRCSPRSGDLSVYWYQQSLDQGLQFLIQYYNGEERAKGNILERFSAQQFPDLHSELNLSSLELGDSALYFCASSDSGTEAFFGQGTRLTVV.

CDR3 amino acids: CASSIGDRAEKLFF. The CDR3 DNA sequence: TGTGCCAGTAGTATCGGGGACAGGGCTGAAAAACTGTTTTTT. The V gene is TRBV19, the J gene TRBJ1-4; 9 nucleotides agree with TRBD1. V dropped 3 bases and J dropped 7; count of bases not matched to a gene: 3. Looked up from germline, CDR1 is LNHDA and CDR2 is SQIVND (reference sequence). This CDR3 contains 14 residues.

V usage is TRBV6-4 and J usage is TRBJ1-2; 9 nucleotides line up with TRBD1. This CDR3 has 14 amino acids. Germline V gives CDR1 MRHNA, CDR2 SNTAGT. V gave up 2 bases and J gave up 8 bases; unmatched junction bases: 6. The CDR3 protein is CASSDPRTGEGYTF. The CDR3 bases are TGTGCCAGCAGTGACCCGAGGACAGGGGAGGGCTACACCTTC.

The V gene is TRBV7-3, the J gene TRBJ2-5, with TRBD2 matching over 9 bases. CDR3 length equals 15 residues. Germline-derived CDR1 and CDR2 are SGHTA and FQGTGA. V shed 5 bases and J 5 bases; nucleotides not matched to a gene: 9. In nucleotides, the CDR3 is TGTGCCAGCAGCCCCAGACTAGCGGCGATGGAGACCCAGTACTTC. Its translation is CASSPRLAAMETQYF.

The chain combines TRBV7-9 with TRBJ2-7; D gene unclear. Germline V CDR1 and CDR2: SEHNR, FQNEAQ (reference sequence). V lost 2 bases and J 5 bases, leaving 13 bases between the germline ends. This CDR3 has 14 amino acids. The CDR3: CASSLLSGYHEQYF. As DNA, the CDR3 is TGTGCCAGCAGCTTACTATCCGGGTACCACGAGCAGTACTTC. The complete variable domain, with remaining parts taken from reference TRBV7-9 and TRBJ2-7, reads DTGVSQNPRHKITKRGQNVTFRCDPISEHNRLYWYRQTLGQGPEFLTYFQNEAQLEKSRLLSDRFSAERPKGSFSTLEIQRTEQGDSAMYLCASSLLSGYHEQYFGPGTRLTVT.

V is TRBV1 and J is TRBJ2-1; the table assigns TRBD2, which was not confirmed against the DNA. TRBV1 is a pseudogene segment. The CDR3 sequence is 13 residues long. The CDR3 DNA is TGCACCAGCAGGGCGGAGTTATACAATGAGCAGTTCTTC. Its protein product is CTSRAELYNEQFF.

The J gene is TRBJ2-1, the V gene TRBV9; 8 bases align to TRBD2. Germline CDR1 is SGDLS and CDR2 is YYNGEE. V was clipped by 0 bases and J by 0 bases; unmatched bases: 5. The CDR3 is made up of 17 amino acids. CDR3 in DNA: TGTGCCAGCAGCGTAGGGCTAGCGGGTAGCTCCTACAATGAGCAGTTCTTC. Translated: CASSVGLAGSSYNEQFF.

The CDR3 DNA reads TGCGCCAGCAGCCAAGGGTACAGGGAAAATGAGCAGTTCTTC. Protein product: CASSQGYRENEQFF. The genes are TRBV5-1 and TRBJ2-1; tentatively, D is TRBD1 (6 bases). The length of the CDR3 is 14 residues. Germline V CDR1 and CDR2: SGHRS, YFSETQ. V was cut by 4 bases and J by 7 bases, with 15 bases left in between. Looking up the rest from reference TRBV5-1 and TRBJ2-1 gives the full variable domain: KAGVTQTPRYLIKTRGQQVTLSCSPISGHRSVSWYQQTPGQGLQFLFEYFSETQRNKGNFPGRFSGRQFSNSRSEMNVSTLELGDSALYLCASSQGYRENEQFFGPGTRLTVL.

J is TRBJ2-2 and V is TRBV19; D remains ambiguous. This CDR3 spans 11 amino acids. V was shortened by 9 bases and J by 5 bases, with 7 bases between the two germline ends. The germline CDR1 and CDR2 sequences are LNHDA and SQIVND (reference sequence). This CDR3 reads CASEMTGELFF. For the CDR3, the DNA is TGTGCCAGCGAGATGACCGGGGAGCTGTTTTTT.

The CDR3 bases are TGTGCCAGCAGCCGGGCTAGCGGGAGCCCTGGGGCAGATACGCAGTATTTT. It is translated as CASSRASGSPGADTQYF. The chain employs TRBV3-1 (or the pseudogene TRBV3-2) and TRBJ2-3; TRBD2 matches 10 bases. Looked up from germline, CDR1 is LGHDT and CDR2 is YNNKEL (reference sequence). The CDR3 runs 17 residues. With V trimmed by 4 bases and J by 4 bases, 11 bases remained unmatched.

This clone occurred once. V usage is TRBV30 and J usage is TRBJ1-6; a weak D match, TRBD1 (6 bases). This CDR3 has 14 amino acids. The V end lost 1 base, the J end lost 5 bases, and 9 bases lay between the germline ends. CDR1 and CDR2 (germline): GTSNPN, SVGIG (reference sequence). The CDR3 spells CAWSGQVDNSPLHF. The CDR3 DNA reads as TGTGCCTGGAGTGGACAGGTCGATAATTCACCCCTCCACTTT.

This rearrangement joins TRBV6-2 or TRBV6-3 to TRBJ2-1; TRBD2 matches at 13 bases. This CDR3 has 20 amino acids. Trimming at V came to 1 base and at J to 4 bases, leaving 13 bases not matched to a gene. CDR1 MNHEY and CDR2 SVGEGT come from the germline V gene. The CDR3 here is CASSYLRTSGGILGYNEQFF. Here the CDR3 DNA reads TGTGCCAGCAGTTACTTAAGGACTAGCGGGGGTATACTGGGGTACAATGAGCAGTTCTTC.